This TCR beta chain was recovered during a study of blood T cells in healthy people across ages. General study findings and limits: Roughly linear age-related decline in beta diversity appeared, significant by age 40.

As concerns this clonotype: Its antigen is still unknown.

The CDR3 runs to 12 residues. Trimming stripped 8 bases from V and 3 bases from J, with 10 bases between. Per the germline V gene, CDR1 is MNHEY and CDR2 is SVGAGI. For the second PCR, which ran for about 6 to 11 cycles, a sample-barcoded 5' primer and a J-beta primer mix were used. One entry per CDR3 protein results from TCRdb running MiXCR on the 5' RACE reads. In the table there are 550,000 to 800,000 distinct CDR3 sequences, roughly 21% of which are singletons. Sequencing input: blood. This clonotype was obtained from a man between 65 and 85 years old in good health. V is TRBV6-5 and J is TRBJ1-1, with a possible D match to TRBD1 (5 bases). CDR3 coding DNA: TGTGCCAGCCGGACACAACACACTGAAGCTTTCTTT. This translates into CASRTQHTEAFF.